This T cell receptor beta chain comes out of a study of OX40 agonist ivuxolimab in advanced cancers. The CDR3 is 16 residues long. V was clipped by 7 bases and J by 5 bases, with 21 bases between them. Germline CDR1 and CDR2: LNHDA and SQIVND (reference sequence). The study's findings and limits: Expanded clones tended on average to be more numerous among CD8+ T cells than CD4+.

On this clone: The antigen is not known.

Assay used: immunoSEQ multiplex PCR; TCRdb lists only in-frame clones, some missing. The data hold about 82,000 clones, with around 83% observed a single time. The specimen comprised CD4+ or CD8+ T cells sorted from blood, sampled in a trial of the OX40 agonist ivuxolimab. The receptor was derived from an adult with an advanced solid tumor such as melanoma, head and neck, liver or kidney cancer. The V and J genes are TRBV19 and TRBJ1-5, with a weak D call TRBD1 (6 bases). This CDR3 reads CASKGDEGGNYQPQHF. CDR3 nucleotides: TGTGCCAGTAAGGGGGATGAGGGAGGTAATTATCAGCCCCAGCATTTT.